This T cell receptor (beta chain) was found in a study of T cells in Graves' hyperthyroidism and ophthalmopathy. The CDR3 has 14 amino acids. Germline V gene sequence: CDR1 SGHKS, CDR2 YYEKEE (reference sequence). V was shortened by 2 bases and J by 3 bases, with 11 bases between the two germline ends. This clonotype was counted ten times or more. The antigen is undetermined. Overall study findings and caveats: Separation of ophthalmopathy from stable hyperthyroidism was achieved by a 13 V-J model.

Amplified TCR beta CDR3 regions derived from RNA transcripts. RT-PCR in the first round (using the HTBI primer set) targeted the TCR CDR3. Via MiXCR, TCRdb re-called the multiplex PCR reads, giving one row per CDR3 protein. The repertoire holds fewer than 450,000 distinct CDR3 sequences, 15% to 20% seen once, with 34% in the top ten. This rearrangement joins TRBV5-5 to TRBJ1-2, with D tentatively TRBD1 (5 bases). Sequenced material: blood. The sequence was obtained from a woman aged 25 to 39 with Graves' hyperthyroidism that later progressed to Graves' ophthalmopathy. DNA of the CDR3: TGTGCCAGCAGCTTAGAAGGGGCAGACTATGGCTACACCTTC. This sequence encodes CASSLEGADYGYTF.